Listed below are T cell receptor beta chains from one sample, sequenced in a study of T cells after somatic rescue of genetic block. TCRdb keeps only in-frame clones here, not all; method: immunoSEQ multiplex PCR. The profile shows tens of thousands of clones, approximately 96% of them singletons. The sample was peripheral blood mononuclear cells (PBMCs). The receptor set was obtained from a child less than two years old. The CDR3 runs from the conserved cysteine through the conserved F or W. A D gene is named only where the DNA matches it firmly. Rows may omit the clone size; those that give it use once, few, many or a size class.

TRBV19,-,TRBJ1-1,-,CASSTGLNTEAFF,TGTGCCAGTAGCACCGGCCTGAACACTGAAGCTTTCTTT
TRBV28,-,TRBJ1-5,-,CASSLWTRSTQPQHF,TGTGCCAGCAGTTTATGGACAAGATCAACCCAGCCCCAGCATTTT
TRBV5-1,-,TRBJ2-2,TRBD2,CASSISSGNTGELFF,TGCGCCAGCAGCATATCTAGCGGGAACACCGGGGAGCTGTTTTTT
TRBV7-9,-,TRBJ1-1,-,CASSLDRDTEAFF,TGTGCCAGCAGCTTAGACAGGGACACTGAAGCTTTCTTT
TRBV5-5,-,TRBJ2-7,-,CASSLTSYEQYF,TGTGCCAGCAGCTTGACATCCTACGAGCAGTACTTC
TRBV28,-,TRBJ2-7,TRBD2,CASRTSGRVFEQYF,TGTGCCAGCAGGACTAGCGGGAGAGTTTTCGAGCAGTACTTC
TRBV15,-,TRBJ1-3,-,CATSRRDGNTIYF,TGTGCCACCAGCAGACGGGACGGAAACACCATATATTTT
TRBV20-1,-,TRBJ1-1,-,CSALTASEAFF,TGCAGTGCCCTAACCGCCAGCGAAGCTTTCTTT
TRBV6-1,-,TRBJ2-7,-,CASSEYAGYEQYF,TGTGCCAGCAGTGAATACGCCGGCTACGAGCAGTACTTC
TRBV10-3,-,TRBJ2-7,TRBD1,CAISGTGGSYEQYF,TGTGCCATCAGTGGGACAGGGGGCTCCTACGAGCAGTACTTC
TRBV4-1,-,TRBJ2-7,-,CASSQDAGSPNEQYF,TGCGCCAGCAGCCAAGACGCAGGGTCTCCCAACGAGCAGTACTTC
TRBV7-2,-,TRBJ2-7,-,CASSLGRFSGLSYEQYF,TGTGCCAGCAGCTTAGGTCGCTTTAGCGGTCTCTCCTACGAGCAGTACTTC
TRBV5-4,-,TRBJ1-2,-,CASSQGIYGYTF,TGTGCCAGCAGTCAAGGGATCTATGGCTACACCTTC
TRBV19,-,TRBJ2-1,-,CASSIGYNEQFF,TGTGCCAGTAGTATCGGGTACAATGAGCAGTTCTTC
TRBV4-2,-,TRBJ1-2,TRBD1,CASSQDRDRVSNGYTF,TGTGCCAGCAGCCAAGATCGGGACAGGGTGTCAAATGGCTACACCTTC
TRBV2,-,TRBJ2-1,-,CASSRLDNGQFF,TGTGCCAGCAGTAGACTAGACAATGGGCAGTTCTTC
TRBV4-3,-,TRBJ1-2,-,CASSQGVNYGYTF,TGCGCCAGCAGCCAAGGGGTAAACTATGGCTACACCTTC
TRBV5-1,-,TRBJ2-1,TRBD1,CASSLQGARDEQFF,TGCGCCAGCAGCTTGCAGGGGGCGCGGGATGAGCAGTTCTTC
TRBV19,-,TRBJ1-4,-,CASSTGATNEKLFF,TGTGCCAGCTCTACAGGAGCAACTAATGAAAAACTGTTTTTT
TRBV7-9,-,TRBJ1-1,-,CASSFHSREAFF,TGTGCCAGCAGCTTCCATTCCAGGGAAGCTTTCTTT
TRBV4-2,-,TRBJ2-3,TRBD2,CASSPSGKTADTQYF,TGTGCCAGCAGCCCTAGCGGGAAGACGGCAGATACGCAGTATTTT
TRBV2,-,TRBJ2-7,TRBD2,CARGTSGSNDHEQYF,TGTGCCAGGGGGACTAGCGGGAGTAATGACCACGAGCAGTACTTC
TRBV19,-,TRBJ1-2,-,CASSIVSENYGYTF,TGTGCCAGTAGTATAGTCTCGGAGAACTATGGCTACACCTTC
TRBV13,-,TRBJ2-5,-,CASSLDSGQETQYF,TGTGCCAGCAGCTTAGATAGCGGACAAGAGACCCAGTACTTC
TRBV10-2,-,TRBJ1-5,-,CASTRQGNQPQHF,TGCGCCAGCACCAGACAGGGCAATCAGCCCCAGCATTTT
TRBV19,-,TRBJ2-7,-,CASSRGPVVSYEQYF,TGTGCCAGTAGTAGGGGACCGGTGGTCTCCTACGAGCAGTACTTC
TRBV27,once,TRBJ2-1,-,CASSFLHAGDNEQFF,TGTGCCAGCAGTTTTCTTCACGCAGGGGACAATGAGCAGTTCTTC
TRBV5-5,-,TRBJ2-5,TRBD1,CASSLDRGITRYF,TGTGCCAGCAGCTTGGACAGGGGTATAACCCGATACTTC
TRBV7-9,-,TRBJ2-1,-,CASGRISYNEQFF,TGTGCCAGCGGGCGGATCTCCTACAATGAGCAGTTCTTC
TRBV29-1,-,TRBJ1-5,-,CSVEGGKSNQPQHF,TGCAGCGTTGAGGGGGGGAAGAGCAATCAGCCCCAGCATTTT
TRBV11-2,-,TRBJ1-3,TRBD1,CASSPRDSSSGNTIYF,TGTGCCAGCAGCCCGAGGGACAGTTCCTCTGGAAACACCATATATTTT
TRBV11-2,-,TRBJ1-1,-,CASSLGMNTEAFF,TGTGCCAGCAGCTTAGGCATGAACACTGAAGCTTTCTTT
TRBV27,-,TRBJ2-2,-,CASSLSGGLNTGELFF,TGTGCCAGCAGTTTATCGGGAGGTCTGAACACCGGGGAGCTGTTTTTT
TRBV29-1,-,TRBJ2-7,-,CSVAGTHEQYF,TGCAGCGTAGCCGGGACTCACGAGCAGTACTTC
TRBV19,-,TRBJ1-6,-,CASSFGTRGYNSPLHF,TGTGCCAGTAGTTTCGGGACACGCGGCTATAATTCACCCCTCCACTTT
TRBV5-1,-,TRBJ1-3,TRBD1,CASSGRTGGTGNTIYF,TGCGCCAGCAGCGGCCGGACAGGGGGGACCGGAAACACCATATATTTT
TRBV7-8,-,TRBJ2-1,-,CASSLGQGLYNEQFF,TGTGCCAGCAGCTTAGGCCAGGGACTCTACAATGAGCAGTTCTTC
TRBV6-4,-,TRBJ2-1,TRBD2,CASSDSREVVTYNEQFF,TGTGCCAGCAGTGACTCGCGGGAGGTTGTGACCTACAATGAGCAGTTCTTC
TRBV5-1,-,TRBJ2-3,-,CASSLNSGSTDTQYF,TGCGCCAGCAGCTTGAATAGCGGAAGCACAGATACGCAGTATTTT
TRBV2,-,TRBJ2-7,-,CASSGSYEQYF,TGTGCCAGCAGTGGCTCCTACGAGCAGTACTTC
TRBV9,-,TRBJ2-3,TRBD2,CASSGGLAGTDTQYF,TGTGCCAGCAGCGGGGGACTAGCGGGCACAGATACGCAGTATTTT